Listed below are T cell receptor beta chains from one sample, sequenced in a study of T cells after yellow fever vaccination. TCRdb recomputed calls from the 5' RACE reads with MiXCR, one row per CDR3 protein. The sample gives approximately 330,000 distinct CDR3 sequences, roughly 4% of which show up once; around 23% is in the top ten. Specimen: PBMCs, collected 5 days after the yellow fever booster vaccination. These TCRs come from a man younger than 30 who received the YFV17D yellow fever vaccine. CDR3s include the opening cysteine and the closing phenylalanine or tryptophan. A D gene is named only where the DNA matches it firmly. The listing skips clone size in some rows; elsewhere it reads once, few, many or a size class.

v_call	clone_size	d_call	j_call	cdr3_length	cdr3_aa	cdr3_nt
TRBV4-1	many	.	TRBJ2-1	15	CASSQDPSLANEQFF	TGCGCCAGCAGCCAAGATCCCTCACTAGCCAATGAGCAGTTCTTC
TRBV7-3	many	TRBD1	TRBJ1-2	17	CASSADTGTGTNYGYTF	TGTGCCAGCAGCGCTGACACCGGGACAGGGACTAACTATGGCTACACCTTC
TRBV6-5	.	TRBD1	TRBJ2-3	14	CASSQTGSTDTQYF	TGTGCCAGCAGTCAGACAGGGAGCACAGATACGCAGTATTTT
TRBV12-3/TRBV12-4	many	.	TRBJ2-3	11	CASSPSRAQYF	TGTGCCAGCAGTCCCTCCCGGGCGCAGTATTTT
TRBV4-3	many	.	TRBJ2-6	16	CASSQDIGAGANVLTF	TGCGCCAGCAGCCAAGATATCGGGGCTGGGGCCAACGTCCTGACTTTC
TRBV12-3/TRBV12-4	.	TRBD2	TRBJ2-1	15	CASRSTSGDTNEQFF	TGTGCCAGCAGAAGCACTAGCGGAGACACGAATGAGCAGTTCTTC
TRBV28	.	.	TRBJ1-3	17	CASSSPLQGTFGNTIYF	TGTGCCAGCAGTTCACCCTTACAGGGTACATTTGGAAACACCATATATTTT
TRBV29-1	few	TRBD1	TRBJ1-1	9	CSVDREAFF	TGCAGCGTGGACAGGGAAGCTTTCTTT
TRBV10-3	many	.	TRBJ2-7	12	CAISESGYEQYF	TGTGCCATCAGTGAGAGCGGATACGAGCAGTACTTC
TRBV6-1	few	TRBD1	TRBJ2-7	14	CASSATDRGYEQYF	TGTGCCAGCAGTGCGACGGACAGGGGATACGAGCAGTACTTC
TRBV7-2	.	.	TRBJ2-6	15	CASSFYLSGANVLTF	TGTGCCAGCAGCTTTTATCTGTCTGGGGCCAACGTCCTGACTTTC